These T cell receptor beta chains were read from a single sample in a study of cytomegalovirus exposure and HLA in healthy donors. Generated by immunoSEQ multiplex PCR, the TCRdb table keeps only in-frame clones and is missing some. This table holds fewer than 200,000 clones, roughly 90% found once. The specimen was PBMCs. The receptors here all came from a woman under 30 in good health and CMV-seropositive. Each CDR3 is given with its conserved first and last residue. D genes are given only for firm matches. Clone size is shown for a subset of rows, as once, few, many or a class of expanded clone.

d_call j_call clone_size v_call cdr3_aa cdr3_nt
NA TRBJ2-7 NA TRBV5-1 CASSFGGGNTYEQYF TGCGCCAGCAGCTTCGGGGGTGGGAACACCTACGAGCAGTACTTC
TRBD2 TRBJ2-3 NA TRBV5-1 CASSAGTSGISTDTQYF TGCGCCAGCAGCGCGGGGACTAGCGGGATCAGCACAGATACGCAGTATTTT
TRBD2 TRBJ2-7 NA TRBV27 CASSLVRGSFHTSYEQYF TGTGCCAGCAGTTTAGTCCGCGGGAGTTTTCATACATCCTACGAGCAGTACTTC
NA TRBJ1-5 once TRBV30 CAWNDYSNQPQHF TGTGCCTGGAATGACTATAGCAATCAGCCCCAGCATTTT
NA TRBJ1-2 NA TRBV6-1 CASSEATGGNGYTF TGTGCCAGCAGTGAAGCGACAGGAGGAAATGGCTACACCTTC
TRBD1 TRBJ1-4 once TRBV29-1 CSVAKGAANEKLFF TGCAGCGTTGCGAAGGGGGCGGCTAATGAAAAACTGTTTTTT
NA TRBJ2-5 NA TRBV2 CASSEGRGARETQYF TGTGCCAGCAGTGAAGGAAGGGGTGCTAGAGAGACCCAGTACTTC
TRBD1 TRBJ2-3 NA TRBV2 CASTETGTETDTQYF TGTGCCAGCACCGAGACAGGGACGGAGACAGATACGCAGTATTTT
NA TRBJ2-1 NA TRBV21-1 CASSKEKAGGFNEQFF TGTGCCAGCAGCAAAGAGAAAGCGGGAGGGTTCAATGAGCAGTTCTTC
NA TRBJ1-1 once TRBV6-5 CASNEGRRTEAFF TGTGCCAGCAACGAAGGGAGGAGGACTGAAGCTTTCTTT
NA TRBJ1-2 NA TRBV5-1 CASSLAAGNNYGYTF TGCGCCAGCAGCTTGGCGGCAGGAAATAACTATGGCTACACCTTC
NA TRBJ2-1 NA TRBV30 CAWKEAGGSYNEQFF TGTGCCTGGAAGGAAGCGGGCGGCTCCTACAATGAGCAGTTCTTC
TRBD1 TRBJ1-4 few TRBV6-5 CASSYDRENQKLFF TGTGCCAGCAGTTACGACAGGGAGAATCAAAAACTGTTTTTT
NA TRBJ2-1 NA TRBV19 CASMVSSGYEQFF TGTGCCAGTATGGTTAGCTCCGGGTATGAGCAGTTCTTC
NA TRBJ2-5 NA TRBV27 CASSGYGEETQYF TGTGCCAGCTCAGGGTATGGGGAAGAGACCCAGTACTTC
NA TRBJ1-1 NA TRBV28 CASSLIRAANTEAFF TGTGCCAGCAGTTTAATCAGGGCGGCGAACACTGAAGCTTTCTTT
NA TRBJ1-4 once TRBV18 CASSQRNEKLFF TGTGCCAGCTCACAGCGAAATGAAAAACTGTTTTTT
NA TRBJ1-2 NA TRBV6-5 CASKRGQNYGYTF TGTGCCAGCAAGCGGGGGCAGAACTATGGCTACACCTTC
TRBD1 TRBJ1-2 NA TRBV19 CASSIDRVYGYTF TGTGCCAGTAGTATTGACAGGGTCTATGGCTACACCTTC
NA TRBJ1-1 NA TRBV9 CASSTYTGLAEAFF TGTGCCAGCAGCACGTATACAGGGTTGGCCGAAGCTTTCTTT